This entry lists 5 T cell receptor beta chains sequenced from one sample in a study of read filtering for tumor transcriptome and immune sequencing. From approximately 430 ng of RNA, a library with molecular barcoded alpha/delta and beta/gamma adaptors was made. TCRdb reprocessed the reads with MiXCR, giving one entry per CDR3 protein. The table lists about 130,000 distinct CDR3 sequences, around 13% of them singletons, with around 10% in the top ten. The sequenced material came from a population of CD138-negative cells sorted from bone marrow. The receptors come from a donor at least 40 years old with multiple myeloma.

This clonotype was seen at least ten times. This chain links TRBV11-2 with TRBJ2-1; D not certain. Trimming cost V 2 bases and J 8 bases, with 10 bases left between them. Germline V gene sequence: CDR1 SGHAT, CDR2 FQNNGV. The CDR3 extends over 13 amino acids. In DNA form, the CDR3 reads TGTGCCAGCAGCTTAAGCAGACCTGATGAGCAGTTCTTC. Its protein product is CASSLSRPDEQFF.

In this sample, this clonotype turned up many times. The chain carries TRBV5-1 and TRBJ2-7, with 7 bases that match TRBD1. The germline gives CDR1 SGHRS, CDR2 YFSETQ. With V trimmed by 5 bases and J by 5 bases, 4 bases remained unmatched. The length of the CDR3 is 12 residues. The CDR3 DNA is TGCGCCAGCAGTTTAACAGGGGACGAGCAGTACTTC. Protein: CASSLTGDEQYF.

This clonotype was seen at least ten times. V and J are TRBV20-1 and TRBJ2-2; TRBD2 matches at 8 bases. Trimming took 1 base from V and 2 from J; bases not matched to a gene: 6. CDR1 and CDR2 from the germline V gene are DFQATT and SNEGSKA (reference sequence). The CDR3 is 16 amino acids. The CDR3 sequence is CSARGTGGANTGELFF. As DNA, the CDR3 is TGCAGTGCTAGAGGGACCGGGGGGGCAAACACCGGGGAGCTGTTTTTT.

This clonotype was seen at least ten times. This chain connects TRBV3-1 to TRBJ2-2, with 7 bases aligning to TRBD1. Germline lookup yields CDR1 LGHDT and CDR2 YNNKEL (reference sequence). This CDR3 has 16 amino acids. V dropped 3 bases and J dropped 0; count of bases not matched to a gene: 4. The CDR3 is CASSHQTGPNTGELFF. CDR3 nucleotide sequence: TGTGCCAGCAGCCATCAGACAGGGCCGAACACCGGGGAGCTGTTTTTT.

A remark on this clonotype: One end of the junction fails to match germline, which may point to a read error. The chain combines TRBV5-6 with TRBJ2-2; maybe TRBD2 (5 bases). This CDR3 is 14 amino acids long. CDR1 is SGHDT and CDR2 is YYEEEE in the germline V gene. DNA of the CDR3: TGTGCCAGCAGCTTGGTACGGAACACCGGGGAGCTGTCTTTT. Its translation is CASSLVRNTGELSF.